Listed below are T cell receptor beta chains from one sample, sequenced in a study of shared clonotypes between healthy human individuals. Profiling relied on immunoSEQ multiplex PCR, and the TCRdb table lists in-frame clones only, not all of them. The repertoire consists of about a million clones, with under 80% occurring once and the leading ten covering approximately 1.5%. Sequenced material: memory CD4+ T cells sorted from blood. The receptors shown here come from a young man in good health. CDR3s leave out the opening cysteine and the closing phenylalanine or tryptophan. Each record gives: V gene, CDR3 protein.

TRBV11-2 ASSFLGAGQAYEQY
TRBV18 ASSPPTAGGNEQY
TRBV11-2 ASSFIRDTQY
TRBV5-1 ASSSQAGQPTEAF
TRBV14 ASSQDGGAYNEQF
TRBV4-1 ASSLGRRNYNEQF
TRBV5-6 ASSPGQVIGYGYT
TRBV4-2 ASSQDRPGDGYT
TRBV29-1 SVESGTRETQY
TRBV5-1 ASSFSTGSSYEQY
TRBV28 ASSQGGGSSGTQY
TRBV28 ASSQNPGQSATAF
TRBV2 ASSEASGGHGAGELF
TRBV11-2 ASSFTGTGNYGYT
TRBV7-2 ASSLGTWGLF
TRBV4-1 ASRGQGALRNTEAF
TRBV30 AWIPRWRGNTDTQY
TRBV19 ASSIPGQGYEQY
TRBV9 ASSTGGSEQY
TRBV5-6 ASSYTGLGGYT
TRBV10-2 ASSAGGSGNTIY
TRBV28 ASSSRNEKLF
TRBV19 ASIVGLAGGQDVPDTQY
TRBV10-3 AISESRGLADY
TRBV5-1 ASSFGTSGRANTGELF
TRBV2 ASSWGVSSEQY
TRBV11-1 ASSLAVIQPYNSPLH
TRBV5-1 ASSWESHIGGRNSPLH
TRBV28 ASSSTGEAF
TRBV6-5 ASRGQGFTEAF
TRBV11-1 ASSLRTRREETQY
TRBV15 ATSLSDTQY
TRBV9 ASSAGGGNQPQH
TRBV5-1 ASSWEGENTEAF
TRBV14 ASSVQGAGTEAF
TRBV7-9 ASTHLRAGVGNEQF
TRBV15 ATSRERDTGELF
TRBV4-3 ASSQVFGYNSPLH
TRBV7-6 ASSLQPGPGDTQY
TRBV10-3 AISESKPGQVAEGQY
TRBV5-1 ASSLGGTETYEQY
TRBV18 ASSPGQEGVQPQH
TRBV19 ASTPPGQRGNSPLH
TRBV15 ATSPRTGVLRTGELF
TRBV4-1 ASSQEGTSGNTIY
TRBV5-4 ASSFSSRNEQF
TRBV6-1 ASSTGGDQPQH
TRBV10-3 AISEQQGAGNTEAF
TRBV9 ASSSDGVTDTQY
TRBV4-3 ASSHAIGQSYEQY
TRBV5-1 ASSLIQGAVSEAF
TRBV6-5 ASSYAVDGEQGTQY